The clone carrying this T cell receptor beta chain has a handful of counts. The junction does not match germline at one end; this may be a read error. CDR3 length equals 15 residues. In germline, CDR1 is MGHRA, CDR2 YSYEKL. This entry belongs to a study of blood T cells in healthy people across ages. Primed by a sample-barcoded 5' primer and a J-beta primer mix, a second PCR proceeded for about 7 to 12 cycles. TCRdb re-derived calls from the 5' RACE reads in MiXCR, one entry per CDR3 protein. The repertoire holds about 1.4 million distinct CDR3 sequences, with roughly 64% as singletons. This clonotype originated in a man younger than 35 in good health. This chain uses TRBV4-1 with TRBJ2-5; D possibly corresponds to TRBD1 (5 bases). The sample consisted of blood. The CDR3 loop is CASSQESGAGETQYF. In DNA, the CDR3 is TGCGCCAGCAGCCAAGAGAGTGGGGCAGGAGAGACCCAGTACTTT.